This entry describes one T cell receptor beta chain. The antigen remains unidentified. The assay was immunoSEQ multiplex PCR, and TCRdb's table has in-frame clones only and misses some. The sample lists 25,000 to 30,000 clones; approximately 84% were seen once. The data derive from a study of OX40 agonist ivuxolimab in advanced cancers. Study-level background: Ivuxolimab is an agonistic anti-OX40 (CD134) antibody, and patients were treated with it. Prior anti-PD-1, anti-PD-L1 or anti-CTLA-4 therapy was allowed; 30% to 40% had some. General study points: The study observed clonal expansion of CD4+ and CD8+ blood T cells by week 6 at 0.1 to 3.0 mg/kg. Also showing low normalized T-cell clonal expansion were some of the nonresponders.

Sequenced material: CD4+ or CD8+ T cells sorted from blood, taken in a trial of the OX40 agonist ivuxolimab. The TCR was taken from an adult with an advanced solid tumor such as melanoma, head and neck, liver or kidney cancer.

In DNA form, the CDR3 reads TGTGCCAGCAGTTTTTGGGGCGTAAATCAGCCCCAGCATTTT. It yields the protein CASSFWGVNQPQHF. The chain has TRBV27 and TRBJ1-5; TRBD1 might be the D (5 bases). V lost 3 bases to trimming and J lost 4 bases, with 10 bases between them. Germline V lookup: CDR1 MNHEY, CDR2 SMNVEV (reference sequence). CDR3 length: 14 residues.